This T cell receptor beta chain was captured by sequencing in a study of beta chain features in type 1 diabetes. The single heparinised draw taken from each donor contained about 100 mL of blood on average. The investigators reverse transcribed all of the isolated RNA, so they sequenced expressed TCRB transcripts. The protocol was immunoSEQ multiplex PCR, while the TCRdb copy is restricted to in-frame clones and leaves out a portion. The sample lists some 410,000 clones, around 14% occurring once. After removal of 7 bases from V and 12 bases from J, the junction contained 6 bases not matched to a gene. Looked up from germline, CDR1 is SNHLY and CDR2 is FYNNEI. This CDR3 contains 12 residues.

Sequenced material: naive CD4+ T cells from blood. This TCR came from a man aged 25-45 years in good health. This rearrangement joins TRBV2 to TRBJ2-1; 10 bases fit TRBD2. CDR3 sequence (DNA): TGTGCCAGCACGCTAGCGGGAGATAGGCAGTTCTTC. Translated, it gives CASTLAGDRQFF. Looking up the rest from reference TRBV2 and TRBJ2-1 gives the full variable domain: EPEVTQTPSHQVTQMGQEVILRCVPISNHLYFYWYRQILGQKVEFLVSFYNNEISEKSEIFDDQFSVERPDGSNFTLKIRSTKLEDSAMYFCASTLAGDRQFFGPGTRLTVL.